Sequencing of this T cell receptor beta chain was carried out in a study of human T cells and chemical hapten exposure. With V trimmed by 8 bases and J by 7 bases, 12 bases remained unmatched. CDR1 is WNHNN, CDR2 SYGVQD, per germline (reference sequence). The CDR3 runs 14 residues. TCRdb passed the RACE reads through MiXCR, listing each CDR3 protein once. Of approximately 69,000 distinct CDR3 sequences listed, approximately 10% are singletons. Indicated time point: patch test 2, 6 weeks after DPC sensitization. Sample treatment: therapeutic diphenylcyclopropenone sensitization with weekly scalp DPC. This sample comprised whole blood, obtained in connection with sensitization to the hapten diphenylcyclopropenone (DPC). The TCR comes from a woman between 45 and 65 years old with alopecia areata. Some clones in this sample may be carry-over from other donors' samples. V gene TRBV10-1 combines with J gene TRBJ2-3; 7 nucleotides agree with TRBD2. DNA for the CDR3: TGCGCCAGCCGGGACGGCGGGAGAGGGAATACGCAGTATTTT. This codes for CASRDGGRGNTQYF.